These 3 T cell receptor beta chains were sequenced from one sample in a study of blood T cells in healthy people across ages. With a J-beta primer mix and a sample-barcoded 5' primer, a second PCR ran about 7 to 12 cycles. From the 5' RACE reads, TCRdb called clonotypes with MiXCR, one entry per CDR3 protein. The sample shows about 640,000 distinct CDR3 sequences, about 30% of them seen only once. The sample was blood. These receptors were obtained from a woman at least 80 years old in good health.

On this clonotype: Just one base apart from a much larger clone, this may be a read error. The genes are TRBV12-3 or TRBV12-4 and TRBJ1-6; 11 nucleotides line up with TRBD1. CDR3 size: 15 residues. As DNA, the CDR3 is TGTGCCAGCAGTCCACGGACAGGGGGCTACTCACCCCCCCACTTT. It codes for CASSPRTGGYSPPHF.

Concerning this clonotype: One end of the junction fails to match germline, which may point to a read error. The rearrangement joins TRBV12-3 or TRBV12-4 to TRBJ2-7; TRBD1 might be the D (6 bases). CDR3 length equals 14 residues. The CDR3: CAGRSTGTSYEQYF. CDR3 DNA: TGTGCCGGCAGGTCGACAGGAACGTCCTACGAGCAGTACTTC.

With regard to this clonotype: Possible read error: a much larger clone is one base away. The rearrangement uses TRBV6-6 and TRBJ2-7, with D unclear. There are 13 residues in the CDR3. Germline CDR1 MNHNY, CDR2 SVGAGI (reference sequence). The CDR3 region is CASSILPSYGQYF. The CDR3 coding sequence is TGTGCCAGCAGTATACTTCCCTCCTACGGGCAGTACTTC.